This TCR beta chain was observed in a study of lymphopenia after photon versus proton radiotherapy. Study-level findings and limits: In patients who died, overall survival fell as post-nadir TCR diversity dropped more. Proton therapy kept repertoires fairly stable, unlike photons, which gained effector/memory cells. After lymphocyte nadir, photon-treated repertoires showed oligoclonal expansion, especially CD8+ Temra.

The CDR3 has 15 amino acids. CDR1 and CDR2 from the germline V gene are WNHNN and SYGVQD (reference sequence). J was trimmed by 8 bases and V by 3 bases; bases with no gene match: 5. This table comes from immunoSEQ multiplex PCR, and its TCRdb copy is limited to in-frame clones, with some not included. The sample consists of 50,000 to 65,000 clones, approximately 90% of them appearing once. On this clone itself: No antigen is known for it.

This receptor was identified in an elderly man with esophageal cancer. Sequencing was performed on peripheral blood, taken from a patient treated with proton-based radiotherapy. The V gene is TRBV10-1, the J gene TRBJ2-1, with 12 positions matching TRBD2. The CDR3 region has the DNA TGCGCCAGCAGTGAATCGGCTAGCGGGAGGGATGAGCAGTTCTTC. Its translation: CASSESASGRDEQFF.